The 17 T cell receptor beta chains presented below share a single source sample, sequenced in a study of T-cell reconstitution after alpha-beta-depleted transplantation in children. During its preparation, the TCRbeta library received unique molecular identifiers. TCRdb reanalysed the PCR reads using MiXCR and keeps one entry per CDR3 protein. The sample contains under 850,000 distinct CDR3 sequences, over 10% of which appear only once. The sample consisted of PBMCs, taken before TCRalphabeta/CD19-depleted stem cell transplant. The source of these receptors is a girl aged 2-10 years with congenital amegakaryocytic thrombocytopenia, due to receive a stem cell transplant.

This clonotype turned up a few times. The chain has TRBV20-1 and TRBJ2-1; 15 positions match TRBD2. Germline V gene data show CDR1 as DFQATT and CDR2 as SNEGSKA (reference sequence). The CDR3 length is 14 residues. J lost 8 bases, V lost 6 bases, and 5 bases had no gene match. The CDR3 DNA reads as TGCAGTGCCCTCGGGACTAGCGGGAGGTATGAGCAGTTCTTC. Its translation is CSALGTSGRYEQFF.

Only a few counts were recorded for this clonotype. The chain recombines TRBV11-2 with TRBJ2-1, with a tentative D call TRBD2 (5 bases). The CDR3 loop spans 15 amino acids. CDR1 and CDR2 (germline): SGHAT, FQNNGV. V shed 3 bases and J shed 1 base, with 10 bases lying between them. CDR3 loop: CASSFSTGSYNEQFF. The CDR3 DNA follows: TGTGCCAGCAGCTTCTCAACGGGGTCCTACAATGAGCAGTTCTTC.

Comments on this clonotype: An end of the junction does not agree with germline; a read error may underlie this. This rearrangement joins TRBV20-1 to TRBJ1-5, with no clear D. The CDR3 sequence is 16 residues long. Germline values: CDR1 DFQATT, CDR2 SNEGSKA (reference sequence). Here the CDR3 reads CCASPRSPDSNQPQHF. The CDR3 region has the DNA TGCTGTGCTTCACCTAGGTCACCCGATAGCAATCAGCCCCAGCATTTT.

This clonotype was seen many times. This rearrangement joins TRBV7-6 to TRBJ2-3; 8 bases fit TRBD2. Trimming took 4 bases from V and 4 from J; bases not matched to a gene: 13. The CDR3 covers 17 residues. Germline V gene lookup returns CDR1 SGHVS and CDR2 FNYEAQ. The CDR3 DNA reads TGTGCCAGCAGCTCGAGGGTTAGAGATAGCGGGGCAGATACGCAGTATTTT. Protein sequence: CASSSRVRDSGADTQYF.

This clonotype was found many times. This sequence joins TRBV5-1 and TRBJ2-1; 10 bases match TRBD2. Trimming at V came to 5 bases and at J to 7 bases, leaving 3 bases not matched to a gene. From germline, CDR1 is SGHRS and CDR2 YFSETQ. The CDR3 extends over 13 amino acids. The CDR3 DNA follows: TGCGCCAGCAGTAGCGGGAGGCTAAATGAGCAGTTCTTC. It yields the protein CASSSGRLNEQFF.

In its sample, this clonotype was seen a few times. CDR3 loop: CAWDLGNTGELFF. For the CDR3, the DNA is TGTGCCTGGGACCTAGGAAACACCGGGGAGCTGTTTTTT. The rearrangement uses TRBV30 and TRBJ2-2, with D unresolved. This CDR3 is 13 amino acids long. Trimming left V 5 bases short and J 2 bases short, with 9 bases between. CDR1 is GTSNPN, CDR2 SVGIG, per germline (reference sequence).

This clonotype was observed a handful of times. The genes are TRBV7-2 and TRBJ2-7, with D perhaps assigned TRBD1 or TRBD2 (5 bases each). Between the trimmed V and J ends, which lost 5 bases and 3 bases, there was a span of 17 bases. CDR3 length: 15 residues. Germline V gives CDR1 SGHTA, CDR2 FQGNSA. CDR3 sequence reads: CASSPEGPTGYEQYF. CDR3 sequence (DNA): TGTGCCAGCAGCCCCGAGGGGCCCACAGGCTACGAGCAGTACTTC.

This clonotype was detected only a few times. The rearrangement uses TRBV20-1 and TRBJ2-3; no reliable D call. The CDR3 covers 17 residues. Trimming pared 2 bases from V and 4 bases from J, leaving 22 bases between. Germline-derived CDR1 and CDR2 are DFQATT and SNEGSKA (reference sequence). The CDR3: CSARLHGKETNPDTQYF. The CDR3 DNA reads TGCAGTGCTAGACTCCACGGTAAAGAAACCAATCCAGATACGCAGTATTTT.

This clonotype was seen more than once but under ten times. This chain uses TRBV20-1 with TRBJ2-7; D unresolved. CDR1 and CDR2 from the germline V gene are DFQATT and SNEGSKA (reference sequence). This CDR3 has 12 amino acids. The CDR3 region has the DNA TGCAGCTCCGGGCCTAGCTCCTACGAGCAGTACTTC. It encodes CSSGPSSYEQYF.

This clonotype appeared many times. The V call is TRBV20-1, the J call TRBJ2-2; 9 nucleotides match TRBD2. The CDR3 is 15 amino acids. Looked up from germline, CDR1 is DFQATT and CDR2 is SNEGSKA (reference sequence). The trim removed 2 bases at V and 4 bases at J, leaving 5 bases unmatched. The CDR3 is CSARRAGGGTGELFF. As DNA, the CDR3 is TGCAGTGCTAGAAGAGCGGGAGGAGGCACCGGGGAGCTGTTTTTT.

The genes are TRBV5-1 and TRBJ2-1; 9 positions match TRBD2. The germline gives CDR1 SGHRS, CDR2 YFSETQ. Trimming at V came to 4 bases and at J to 3 bases, leaving 14 bases not matched to a gene. The CDR3 is 18 amino acids. This CDR3 reads CASSPDATSGYSYNEQFF. The CDR3 DNA follows: TGCGCCAGCAGCCCCGATGCAACTAGCGGGTATAGCTACAATGAGCAGTTCTTC.

The rearrangement uses TRBV9 and TRBJ2-3, with 7 bases aligning to TRBD2. The CDR3 covers 17 residues. Germline CDR1 SGDLS, CDR2 YYNGEE. V shed 0 bases, J shed 1 base, and the junction held 8 bases outside the gene matches. CDR3 in DNA: TGTGCCAGCAGCGTAGTGCCATCTGGGGGGGGCACAGATACGCAGTATTTT. It translates to CASSVVPSGGGTDTQYF.

Ten or more counts support this clonotype. V gene TRBV5-1 combines with J gene TRBJ1-1; 7 bases line up with TRBD1. The V and J ends lost 0 bases and 9 bases, in that order; junction bases with no gene match: 2. The CDR3 covers 12 residues. Per germline, CDR1 SGHRS and CDR2 YFSETQ. CDR3 coding DNA: TGCGCCAGCAGCTTGGCGGGACAGCAAGCTTTCTTT. Amino acids: CASSLAGQQAFF.

The rearrangement uses TRBV3-1 and TRBJ2-2; D gene ambiguous. The germline CDR1 and CDR2 sequences are LGHDT and YNNKEL (reference sequence). CDR3 size: 17 residues. Between the trimmed V and J ends, which lost 1 base and 7 bases, there was a span of 19 bases. This CDR3 is CASSQVSLGPANGELFF. The DNA for the CDR3 is TGTGCCAGCAGCCAAGTTAGTTTAGGGCCCGCAAACGGGGAGCTGTTTTTT.

The sample holds a few counts of this clonotype. This chain uses TRBV4-1 with TRBJ1-1; 11 bases are a match to TRBD1. The CDR3 totals 15 residues. Germline values: CDR1 MGHRA, CDR2 YSYEKL. Germline trimming cut 3 bases from V and 6 bases from J; bases unmatched to any gene: 6. The CDR3 DNA is TGCGCCAGCAGCCACGAAGGACAGGGGGCTCCTGAAGCTTTCTTT. Protein: CASSHEGQGAPEAFF.

Many counts were recorded for this clonotype. The chain has TRBV29-1 and TRBJ2-7; D is possibly TRBD2 (6 bases). V gave up 6 bases and J gave up 3 bases, with 12 bases separating them. The germline CDR1 and CDR2 sequences are SQVTM and ANQGSEA. This CDR3 region has 12 residues. The CDR3 loop reads CSVGTGSYEQYF. In nucleotides, the CDR3 is TGCAGCGTAGGGACCGGGAGCTACGAGCAGTACTTC.

The sample holds one count of this clonotype. The chain is built from TRBV14 and TRBJ2-1, with a tentative D call TRBD1 (5 bases). V was clipped by 1 base and J by 4 bases, with 11 bases between them. Germline CDR1 reads SGHDN; CDR2 reads FVKESK. This CDR3 contains 15 residues. This chain's CDR3 is CASSQVQGLYNEQFF. The CDR3 DNA sequence: TGTGCCAGCAGCCAAGTTCAGGGTTTGTACAATGAGCAGTTCTTC.